These 4 T cell receptor beta chains were all obtained from the same sample, sequenced in a study of T cell repertoires in cytomegalovirus infection. These receptors' targets are unknown. TCRdb re-derived calls from the reads in MiXCR, one entry per CDR3 protein. The table records 110,000 or so distinct CDR3 sequences, under 35% of them present only once. Sequencing was performed on CD8+ T cells from cultured PBMCs, taken from culture after CMV antigen stimulation. The receptors shown here come from a human donor in good health (CMV status not recorded). Some clones in this sample may be carry-over from other donors' samples.

The chain recombines TRBV19 with TRBJ1-5, with a possible D match to TRBD1 (6 bases). Germline V lookup: CDR1 LNHDA, CDR2 SQIVND (reference sequence). The V end was cut by 4 bases, the J end by 7 bases, with 20 bases between. The CDR3 extends over 16 amino acids. Here the CDR3 reads CASSSVLAGGRQPQHF. The CDR3 DNA sequence: TGTGCCAGTAGTAGTGTCTTGGCTGGGGGCAGACAGCCCCAGCATTTT.

This clonotype has just a few counts. This chain links TRBV7-9 with TRBJ2-1; D tentatively fits TRBD1 or TRBD2 (5 bases each). This CDR3 has 15 residues. Germline CDR1 is SEHNR and CDR2 is FQNEAQ (reference sequence). Trimming took 1 base from V and 2 from J, leaving 9 bases between them. The CDR3 protein is CASSLGTLAYNEQFF. The CDR3 DNA sequence: TGTGCCAGCAGCTTAGGGACACTAGCCTACAATGAGCAGTTCTTC.

The chain carries TRBV7-2 and TRBJ1-4; TRBD1 might be the D (6 bases). Trimming took 1 base from V and 8 from J, leaving 20 bases between them. This CDR3 is built from 17 residues. CDR1 and CDR2 (germline): SGHTA, FQGNSA. For the CDR3, the DNA is TGTGCCAGCAGCTTAGAAGGCATTTGGGGGCGCGGGGAAAAACTGTTTTTT. Translating gives CASSLEGIWGRGEKLFF. Full variable domain (outside the CDR3, taken from reference TRBV7-2 and TRBJ1-4): GAGVSQSPSNKVTEKGKDVELRCDPISGHTALYWYRQSLGQGLEFLIYFQGNSAPDKSGLPSDRFSAERTGGSVSTLTIQRTQQEDSAVYLCASSLEGIWGRGEKLFFGSGTQLSVL.

The gene calls are TRBV7-6 and TRBJ2-7; D is perhaps TRBD1 (6 bases). This CDR3 has 15 amino acids. CDR1 and CDR2 (germline): SGHVS, FNYEAQ. Deletions cut 2 bases from V and 0 bases from J, with 11 bases between. CDR3 residues: CASSLSQGTSYEQYF. CDR3 coding DNA: TGTGCCAGCAGCTTATCGCAGGGGACCTCCTACGAGCAGTACTTC.